The clone carrying this TCR beta chain was observed a handful of times. This sample is part of a study of response to subunit inactivated influenza vaccine. MiXCR, run by TCRdb on the RT-PCR reads, gives a single entry per CDR3 protein. Of more than 550,000 distinct CDR3 sequences in the sample, approximately 10% were seen once. This CDR3 has 15 residues. CDR1 is LGHDT and CDR2 is YNNKEL in the germline V gene (reference sequence). Trimming took 4 bases from V and 5 from J; bases not matched to a gene: 7. These same records also appear under a second study, on T cells expressing NK-cell markers. From that second work: Researchers built TCR beta cDNA using 5'RACE template switching with UMIs.

The sequencing used PBMCs from blood, collected on the day of vaccination. The TCR comes from a man aged 50-59 years who received an inactivated influenza vaccine. The V call is TRBV3-1, the J call TRBJ2-1, with TRBD2 identical over 8 bases. CDR3 region: CASSPSGGDHNEQFF. The CDR3 bases are TGTGCCAGCAGCCCCTCCGGGGGGGACCACAATGAGCAGTTCTTC.